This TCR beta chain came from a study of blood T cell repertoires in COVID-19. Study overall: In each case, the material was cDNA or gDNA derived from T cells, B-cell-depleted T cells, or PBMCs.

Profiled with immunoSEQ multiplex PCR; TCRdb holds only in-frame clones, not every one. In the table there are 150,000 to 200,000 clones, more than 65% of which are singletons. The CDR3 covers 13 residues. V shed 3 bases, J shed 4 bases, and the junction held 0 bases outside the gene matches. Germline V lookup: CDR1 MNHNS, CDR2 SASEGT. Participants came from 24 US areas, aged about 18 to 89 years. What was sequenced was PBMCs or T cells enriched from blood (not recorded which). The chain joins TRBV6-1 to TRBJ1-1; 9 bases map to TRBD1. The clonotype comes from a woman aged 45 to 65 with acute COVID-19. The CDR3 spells CASSEDRGTEAFF. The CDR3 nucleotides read TGTGCCAGCAGTGAGGACAGGGGCACTGAAGCTTTCTTT.